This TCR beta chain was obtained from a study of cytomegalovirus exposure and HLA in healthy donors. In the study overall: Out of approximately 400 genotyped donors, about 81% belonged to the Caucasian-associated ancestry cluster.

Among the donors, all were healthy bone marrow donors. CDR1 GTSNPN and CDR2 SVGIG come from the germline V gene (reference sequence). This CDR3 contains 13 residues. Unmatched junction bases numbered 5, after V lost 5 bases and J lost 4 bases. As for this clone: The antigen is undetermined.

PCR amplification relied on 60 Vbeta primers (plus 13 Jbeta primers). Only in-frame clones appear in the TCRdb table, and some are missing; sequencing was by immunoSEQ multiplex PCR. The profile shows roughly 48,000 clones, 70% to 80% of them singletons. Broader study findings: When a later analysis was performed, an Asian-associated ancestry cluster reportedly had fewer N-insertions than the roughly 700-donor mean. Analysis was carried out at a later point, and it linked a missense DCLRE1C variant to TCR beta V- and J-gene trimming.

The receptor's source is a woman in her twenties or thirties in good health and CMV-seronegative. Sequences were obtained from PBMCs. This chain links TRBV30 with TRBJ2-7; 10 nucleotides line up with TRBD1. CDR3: CAWGQGEMYEQYF. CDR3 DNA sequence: TGTGCCTGGGGACAGGGGGAAATGTACGAGCAGTACTTC.